Included here is one T cell receptor (beta chain) sequence, with context. Its antigen remains unidentified. V was clipped by 0 bases and J by 2 bases; unmatched bases: 11. Germline V gene data show CDR1 as KGHSH and CDR2 as LQKENI. CDR3 length: 18 amino acids. Profiling relied on immunoSEQ multiplex PCR, and the TCRdb table lists in-frame clones only, not all of them. The table has roughly 500,000 clones, 70% to 80% seen once. The data are from a study of shared clonotypes between healthy human individuals. As for the study in general: Researchers drew samples from a couple of women and three men aged 18 to 49.

Points from the study as a whole: Deeper or shallower sequencing was expected to change how clonotypes are shared among donors.

The sequence was collected from a woman between 35 and 50 years old in good health. Some clones in this sample may be carry-over from other donors' samples. The sample was PBMCs. The chain combines TRBV18 with TRBJ2-3; 7 nucleotides align to TRBD2. For the CDR3, the DNA is TGTGCCAGCTCACCACCCGCCACACCTAGCGGAGCCACAGATACGCAGTATTTT. Its protein is CASSPPATPSGATDTQYF.